The 16 T cell receptor beta chains listed next were all sequenced from one sample in a study of shared clonotypes between healthy human individuals. TCRdb keeps only in-frame clones here, not all; method: immunoSEQ multiplex PCR. The sample lists under 2,500,000 clones, more than 90% seen once, with roughly 0.13% in the top ten. The specimen was naive CD4+ T cells sorted from blood. Regarding subset: CD45RA+ positively selected. These TCRs come from a young man in good health.

The chain links TRBV7-2 to TRBJ2-1; 9 bases are a match to TRBD2. This CDR3 is built from 13 residues. In germline, CDR1 is SGHTA, CDR2 FQGNSA. The trim removed 2 bases at V and 10 bases at J, leaving 3 bases unmatched. The CDR3 DNA is TGTGCCAGCAGCTTAAGAGGACTAGCGGAGCAGTTCTTC. The encoded protein is CASSLRGLAEQFF.

The V gene is TRBV4-1, the J gene TRBJ1-3; TRBD1 might be the D (5 bases). Germline V gene data show CDR1 as MGHRA and CDR2 as YSYEKL. V was pared by 4 bases and J by 1 base, with 14 bases between. The CDR3 runs 16 residues. CDR3 DNA sequence: TGCGCCAGCAGCCCCATCGGGGCAGCTTCTGGAAACACCATATATTTT. Protein product: CASSPIGAASGNTIYF.

This rearrangement joins TRBV21-1 to TRBJ1-1. TRBV21-1 is recorded as a pseudogene. The CDR3 consists of 19 residues. CDR3 sequence: CASSKEGYYDSPIRREAFF. Here the CDR3 DNA reads TGTGCCAGCAGCAAAGAGGGGTATTACGACAGCCCCATCCGGAGGGAAGCTTTCTTT.

This chain uses TRBV6-6 with TRBJ2-1; 9 bases are a match to TRBD2. V shed 0 bases, J shed 3 bases, and the junction held 3 bases outside the gene matches. The length of the CDR3 is 16 residues. Germline lookup yields CDR1 MNHNY and CDR2 SVGAGI (reference sequence). CDR3 nucleotides: TGTGCCAGCAGTTACTCGAGTAGCGGGAGCTACAATGAGCAGTTCTTC. Amino acid sequence: CASSYSSSGSYNEQFF.

The V call is TRBV11-2, the J call TRBJ2-5; no clear D gene. CDR1 is SGHAT, CDR2 FQNNGV, per germline. CDR3 length: 14 amino acids. V was cut by 0 bases and J by 3 bases, with 8 bases left in between. The DNA of the CDR3 is TGTGCCAGCAGCTTAGATCGCGTCAAAGAGACCCAGTACTTC. Its translation: CASSLDRVKETQYF. Full variable domain (rest looked up from reference TRBV11-2 and TRBJ2-5): EAGVAQSPRYKIIEKRQSVAFWCNPISGHATLYWYQQILGQGPKLLIQFQNNGVVDDSQLPKDRFSAERLKGVDSTLKIQPAKLEDSAVYLCASSLDRVKETQYFGPGTRLLVL.

The chain is built from TRBV19 and TRBJ2-1, with 8 bases matching TRBD1. V was clipped by 7 bases and J by 6 bases; unmatched bases: 11. Per germline, CDR1 LNHDA and CDR2 SQIVND (reference sequence). This CDR3 is 15 amino acids long. The CDR3 loop reads CASTLQDRDANEQFF. The CDR3 DNA reads TGTGCCAGTACCCTACAGGACAGGGATGCCAATGAGCAGTTCTTC.

About this clone: Sequence at one end of the junction differs from germline and may be a read error. The V call is TRBV7-7, the J call TRBJ2-3; TRBD2 agrees at 12 bases. CDR3 length: 16 residues. The germline CDR1 and CDR2 sequences are SSHAT and FNYEAQ (reference sequence). The CDR3 DNA is TGTGCTAGCAGCTCTGGACTAGCGGGGAACACAGATACGCAGTATTTT. Translation gives CASSSGLAGNTDTQYF.

On this clone: Other DNA variants within this sample encode the same CDR3. The chain is built from TRBV7-2 and TRBJ2-7; 7 bases agree with TRBD1. The CDR3 loop spans 14 amino acids. Germline lookup yields CDR1 SGHTA and CDR2 FQGNSA. J lost 2 bases, V lost 1 base, and 2 bases had no gene match. CDR3 sequence: CASSLVGTAYEQYF. Written as DNA, the CDR3 is TGTGCCAGCAGCTTAGTCGGGACAGCCTACGAGCAGTACTTC.

This rearrangement joins TRBV7-2 to TRBJ2-1; 12 bases are a match to TRBD2. Per germline, CDR1 SGHTA and CDR2 FQGNSA. The J segment lost 7 bases and the V segment lost 5 bases, leaving 6 bases of the junction unmatched. The CDR3 totals 15 residues. This CDR3 reads CASSRGLAGKNEQFF. The CDR3 DNA reads TGTGCCAGCAGCCGTGGACTAGCGGGAAAAAATGAGCAGTTCTTC.

J is TRBJ1-5 and V is TRBV5-1; no firm D call. This CDR3 is 15 amino acids long. V was shortened by 0 bases and J by 4 bases, with 11 bases between the two germline ends. Germline V gene lookup returns CDR1 SGHRS and CDR2 YFSETQ. The CDR3 protein is CASSLGGQQNQPQHF. The CDR3 DNA reads as TGCGCCAGCAGCTTGGGAGGGCAGCAAAATCAGCCCCAGCATTTT.

The V call is TRBV5-6, the J call TRBJ1-1, with D possibly TRBD1 on 5 matching bases. V lost 0 bases to trimming and J lost 0 bases, with 9 bases between them. In germline, CDR1 is SGHDT, CDR2 YYEEEE. The CDR3 consists of 15 residues. The CDR3 sequence: CASSLGQTMNTEAFF. CDR3 bases: TGTGCCAGCAGCTTGGGACAGACGATGAACACTGAAGCTTTCTTT.

As regards this clone: Additional DNA sequences in this sample encode the identical CDR3. This chain joins TRBV2 and TRBJ1-5; tentative D call: TRBD1 (5 bases). The CDR3 consists of 11 residues. In germline, CDR1 is SNHLY, CDR2 FYNNEI. Trimming took 8 bases from V and 5 from J, leaving 7 bases between them. Here the CDR3 DNA reads TGTGCCAGCGGAGGGGATCAGCCCCAGCATTTT. Amino acids: CASGGDQPQHF.

The chain combines TRBV5-1 with TRBJ1-2, with D unclear. V was clipped by 2 bases and J by 8 bases, with 7 bases between them. From germline, CDR1 is SGHRS and CDR2 YFSETQ. The CDR3 sequence is 11 residues long. The CDR3 spells CASSLPPGYTF. The CDR3 region has the DNA TGCGCCAGCAGCTTACCACCGGGCTACACCTTC.

The chain recombines TRBV21-1 with TRBJ2-2; whether TRBD1, the table's D call, matches the DNA was not checked. TRBV21-1 is tagged as a pseudogene. The CDR3 spans 21 residues. The CDR3 nucleotides read TGTGCCAGCAGCAAGGACCGGGACAGGCGGTCAACCTTGCTGGCGACCGGGGAGCTGTTTTTT. Encoded protein: CASSKDRDRRSTLLATGELFF.

V usage is TRBV4-3 and J usage is TRBJ2-5, with 12 bases lining up with TRBD1. The trim removed 0 bases at V and 1 base at J, leaving 12 bases unmatched. The germline gives CDR1 LGHNA, CDR2 YSLEER. The CDR3 has 20 residues. CDR3 protein: CASSQDPGTGGALGQETQYF. The CDR3, as DNA: TGCGCCAGCAGCCAAGATCCGGGGACAGGGGGCGCATTGGGCCAAGAGACCCAGTACTTC.

The CDR3 nucleotides read TGTGCCAGCAGTGACCCCGCCCCCTACGAGCAGTACTTC. The encoded protein is CASSDPAPYEQYF. V usage is TRBV6-4 and J usage is TRBJ2-7; no reliable D call. Per the germline V gene, CDR1 is MRHNA and CDR2 is SNTAGT. CDR3 length: 13 amino acids. The germline V and J ends were trimmed by 2 bases and 2 bases, with 7 bases remaining between them.